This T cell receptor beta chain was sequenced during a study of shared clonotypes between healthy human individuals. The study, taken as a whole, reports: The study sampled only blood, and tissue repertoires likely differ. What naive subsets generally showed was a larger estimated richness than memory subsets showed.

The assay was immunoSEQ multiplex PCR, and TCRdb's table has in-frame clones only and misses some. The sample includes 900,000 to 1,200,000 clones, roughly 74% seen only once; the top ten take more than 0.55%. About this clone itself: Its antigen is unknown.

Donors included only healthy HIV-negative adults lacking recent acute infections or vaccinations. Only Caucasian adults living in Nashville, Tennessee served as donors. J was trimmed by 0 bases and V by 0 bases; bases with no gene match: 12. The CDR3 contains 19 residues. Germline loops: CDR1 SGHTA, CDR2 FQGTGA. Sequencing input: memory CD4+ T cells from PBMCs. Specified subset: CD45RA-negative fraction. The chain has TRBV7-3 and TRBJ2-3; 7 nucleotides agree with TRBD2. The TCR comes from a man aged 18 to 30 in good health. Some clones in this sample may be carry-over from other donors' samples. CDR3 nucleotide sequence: TGTGCCAGCAGCTTAACGGGACTAACTATCCCAGCTAGCACAGATACGCAGTATTTT. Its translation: CASSLTGLTIPASTDTQYF.